The clone carrying this T cell receptor (beta chain) was detected a few times. This CDR3 region has 17 residues. CDR1 SNHLY and CDR2 FYNNEI come from the germline V gene. Trimming left V 2 bases short and J 0 bases short, with 11 bases between. The use of a sample-barcoded 5' primer and a J-beta primer mix characterized a second PCR of about 6 to 12 cycles. TCRdb processed the 5' RACE reads anew with MiXCR; each CDR3 protein has one entry. The data contain fewer than 900,000 distinct CDR3 sequences, roughly 44% of them singletons. The data originate from a study of blood T cells in healthy people across ages.

This clonotype was obtained from a woman aged 60-75 years in good health. The sample consisted of blood. This rearrangement joins TRBV2 to TRBJ2-6, with a possible D match to TRBD1 (6 bases). The CDR3 loop reads CASSEWGPSSGANVLTF. In DNA form, the CDR3 reads TGTGCCAGCAGTGAATGGGGGCCAAGCTCTGGGGCCAACGTCCTGACTTTC.